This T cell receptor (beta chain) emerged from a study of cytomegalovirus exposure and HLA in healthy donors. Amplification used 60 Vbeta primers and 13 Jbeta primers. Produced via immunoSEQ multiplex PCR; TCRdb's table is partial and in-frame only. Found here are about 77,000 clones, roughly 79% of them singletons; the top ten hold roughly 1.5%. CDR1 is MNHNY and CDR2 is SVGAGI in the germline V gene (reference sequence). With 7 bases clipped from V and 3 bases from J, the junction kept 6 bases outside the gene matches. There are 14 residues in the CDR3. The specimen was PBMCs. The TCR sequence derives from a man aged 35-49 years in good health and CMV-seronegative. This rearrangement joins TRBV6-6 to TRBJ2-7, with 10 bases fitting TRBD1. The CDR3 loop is CASNGQGEIYEQYF. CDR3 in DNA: TGTGCCAGCAATGGACAGGGGGAAATCTACGAGCAGTACTTC.